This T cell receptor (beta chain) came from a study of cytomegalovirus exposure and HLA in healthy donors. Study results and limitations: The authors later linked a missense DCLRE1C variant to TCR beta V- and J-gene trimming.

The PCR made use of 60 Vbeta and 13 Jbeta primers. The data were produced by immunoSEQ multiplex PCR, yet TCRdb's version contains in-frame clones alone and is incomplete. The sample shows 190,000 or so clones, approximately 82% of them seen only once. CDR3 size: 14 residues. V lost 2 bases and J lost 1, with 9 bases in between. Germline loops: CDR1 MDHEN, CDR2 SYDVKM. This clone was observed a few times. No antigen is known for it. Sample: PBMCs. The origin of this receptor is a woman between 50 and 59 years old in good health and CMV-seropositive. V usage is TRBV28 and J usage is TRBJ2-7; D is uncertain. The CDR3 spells CASSLPDPSYEQYF. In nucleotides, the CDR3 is TGTGCCAGCAGTTTACCAGATCCTTCCTACGAGCAGTACTTC.